The entry below describes one TCR beta chain. Its antigen is still unknown. This entry belongs to a study of human thymus T cells. Study-wide results and caveats: V and J gene usage appeared biased in thymic and blood repertoires.

J lost 0 bases, V lost 0 bases, and 10 bases had no gene match. CDR1 is SGHRS and CDR2 is YFSETQ in the germline V gene. The CDR3 extends over 19 amino acids. The repertoire was sequenced with immunoSEQ multiplex PCR; TCRdb's copy has only in-frame clones and lacks some. The sample contains more than 70,000 clones, 95% to 98% of which appear only once. The study used thymus tissue resected during corrective heart surgery. Corrective surgery for congenital heart defects was being performed on the healthy Finnish infants who served as donors. The chain links TRBV5-1 to TRBJ2-3; 10 bases are a match to TRBD2. The TCR originated in a boy in the first two years of life with a congenital heart defect but otherwise immunologically healthy. The sample consisted of thymus tissue. The CDR3: CASSLVGPSGGWSTDTQYF. DNA for the CDR3: TGCGCCAGCAGCTTGGTCGGGCCTAGCGGGGGCTGGAGCACAGATACGCAGTATTTT.